This T cell receptor (beta chain) appears in the sequencing data of a study of shared clonotypes between healthy human individuals. Study observations and caveats: Compared with clonotypes that all four donors shared, non-shared clonotypes had lower generation probabilities.

Profiling relied on immunoSEQ multiplex PCR, and the TCRdb table lists in-frame clones only, not all of them. The table has approximately 2.5 million clones, approximately 94% seen once; the top ten hold around 0.14%. A word on this clone: The antigen is unknown. The identical CDR3 is also encoded by other nucleotide sequences in the sample.

The CDR3 totals 15 residues. The V and J ends lost 1 base and 2 bases, in that order; junction bases with no gene match: 2. The germline V gene has CDR1 LNHNV and CDR2 YYDKDF (reference sequence). What was sequenced was naive CD4+ T cells sorted from blood. The subset here: CD45RA+ positively selected. The chain employs TRBV15 and TRBJ2-7; 10 positions agree with TRBD2. This sequence was found in a man aged 18 to 29 in good health. As DNA, the CDR3 is TGTGCCACCAGCAGAGTGCTAGCGGGAGCCTACGAGCAGTACTTC. It encodes CATSRVLAGAYEQYF. Complete variable domain (other parts from reference TRBV15 and TRBJ2-7): DAMVIQNPRYQVTQFGKPVTLSCSQTLNHNVMYWYQQKSSQAPKLLFHYYDKDFNNEADTPDNFQSRRPNTSFCFLDIRSPGLGDTAMYLCATSRVLAGAYEQYFGPGTRLTVT.